Described below is a single TCR beta chain sequence and its context. Its antigen is still unknown. CD8+ and CD4+ T cells circulating in blood were sequenced for TCR beta. TEMRA cells were FACS-enriched, unlike CD8+ and CD4+ T cells, which were negatively isolated. These data belong to a study of CD8 T cells in Susac syndrome. cDNA came from about 0.5 to 1 ug RNA primed by random hexamers. Multiplex immunoSEQ PCR targeted 54 Vbeta and 13 Jbeta TCR beta segments. TCRdb reprocessed the immunoSEQ multiplex PCR reads via MiXCR and lists one record per CDR3 protein. The sample carries around 130,000 distinct CDR3 sequences, around 95% recorded once. Germline CDR1 DFQATT, CDR2 SNEGSKA (reference sequence). The CDR3 runs 12 residues. V shed 0 bases and J shed 5 bases, with 7 bases lying between them. Study-level findings and limits: As the study acknowledged, the number of individuals in its TCR sequencing and HLA analysis was relatively small.

Source material: CD4+ T cells from PBMCs. The TCR was taken from a human donor with multiple sclerosis. The chain is built from TRBV20-1 and TRBJ2-5; no reliable D call. CDR3 amino acids: CSARDNGETQYF. The CDR3 DNA reads as TGCAGTGCTAGAGATAACGGCGAGACCCAGTACTTC.